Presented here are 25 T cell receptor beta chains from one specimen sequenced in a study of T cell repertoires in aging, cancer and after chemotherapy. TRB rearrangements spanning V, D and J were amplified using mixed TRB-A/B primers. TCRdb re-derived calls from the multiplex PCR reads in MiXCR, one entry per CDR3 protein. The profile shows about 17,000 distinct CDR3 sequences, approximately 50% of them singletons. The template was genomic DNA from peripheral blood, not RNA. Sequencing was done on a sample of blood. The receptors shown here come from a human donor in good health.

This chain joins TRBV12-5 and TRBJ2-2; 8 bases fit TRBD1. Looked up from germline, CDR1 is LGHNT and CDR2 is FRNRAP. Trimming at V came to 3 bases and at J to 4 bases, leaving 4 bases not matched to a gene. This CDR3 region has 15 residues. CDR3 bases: TGTGCTAGTGGTTTAGGACAGGGATCCACCGGGGAGCTGTTTTTT. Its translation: CASGLGQGSTGELFF.

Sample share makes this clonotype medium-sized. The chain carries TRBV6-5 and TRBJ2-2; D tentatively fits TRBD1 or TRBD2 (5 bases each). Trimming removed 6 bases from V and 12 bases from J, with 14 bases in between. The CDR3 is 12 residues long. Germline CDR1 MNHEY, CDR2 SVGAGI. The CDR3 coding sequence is TGTGCCAGCAGGGGGCACGGGGCCCAGCTGTTTTTT. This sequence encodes CASRGHGAQLFF.

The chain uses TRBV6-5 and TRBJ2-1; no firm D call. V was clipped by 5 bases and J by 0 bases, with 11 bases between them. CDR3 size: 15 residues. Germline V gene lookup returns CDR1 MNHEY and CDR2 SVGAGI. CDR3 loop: CASSETPSSYNEQFF. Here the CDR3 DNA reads TGTGCCAGCAGTGAGACCCCGAGCTCCTACAATGAGCAGTTCTTC.

The CDR3 DNA sequence: TGTGCCAGTAGCCCGACGAGGGGAGAATACGAGCAGTACTTC. As protein: CASSPTRGEYEQYF. This sequence joins TRBV19 and TRBJ2-7; either TRBD1 or TRBD2 may supply D (5 bases each). Germline V lookup: CDR1 LNHDA, CDR2 SQIVND (reference sequence). Trimming stripped 6 bases from V and 4 bases from J, with 16 bases between. The CDR3 covers 14 residues.

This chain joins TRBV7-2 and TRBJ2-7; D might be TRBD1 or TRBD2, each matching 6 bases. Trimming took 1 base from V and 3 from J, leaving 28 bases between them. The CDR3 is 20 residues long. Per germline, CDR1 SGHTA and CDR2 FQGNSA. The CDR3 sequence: CASSLDSPPFPRGDLYEQYF. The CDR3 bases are TGTGCCAGCAGCTTAGATTCCCCCCCGTTTCCTAGGGGGGACCTCTACGAGCAGTACTTC.

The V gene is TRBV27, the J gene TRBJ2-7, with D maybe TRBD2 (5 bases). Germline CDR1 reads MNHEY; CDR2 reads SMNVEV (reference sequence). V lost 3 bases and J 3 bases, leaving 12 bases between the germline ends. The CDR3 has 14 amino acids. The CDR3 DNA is TGTGCCAGCAGTTTCGATCGACGGGGCTACGAGCAGTACTTC. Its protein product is CASSFDRRGYEQYF.

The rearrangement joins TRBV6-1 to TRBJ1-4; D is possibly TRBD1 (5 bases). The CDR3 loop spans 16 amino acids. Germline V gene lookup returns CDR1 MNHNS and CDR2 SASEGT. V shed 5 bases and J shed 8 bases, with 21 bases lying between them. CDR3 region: CASSLQTGQEEEKLFF. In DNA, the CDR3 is TGTGCCAGCAGTTTACAGACGGGGCAGGAAGAGGAAAAACTGTTTTTT.

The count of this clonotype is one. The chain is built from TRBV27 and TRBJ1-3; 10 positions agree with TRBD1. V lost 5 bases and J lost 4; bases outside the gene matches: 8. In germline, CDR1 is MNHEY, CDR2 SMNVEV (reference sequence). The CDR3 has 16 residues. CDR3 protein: CASSTDRGLRGNTIYF. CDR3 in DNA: TGTGCCAGCAGTACGGACAGGGGGTTGCGAGGAAACACCATATATTTT.

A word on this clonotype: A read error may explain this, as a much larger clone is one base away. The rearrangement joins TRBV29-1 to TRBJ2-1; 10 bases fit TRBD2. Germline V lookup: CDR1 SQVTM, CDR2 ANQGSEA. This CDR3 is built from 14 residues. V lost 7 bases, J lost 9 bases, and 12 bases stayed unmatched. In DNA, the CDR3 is TGCAGCGCTGAGGAAGCGGGAGGGCCTAGTGAGCAGTTCTTC. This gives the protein CSAEEAGGPSEQFF.

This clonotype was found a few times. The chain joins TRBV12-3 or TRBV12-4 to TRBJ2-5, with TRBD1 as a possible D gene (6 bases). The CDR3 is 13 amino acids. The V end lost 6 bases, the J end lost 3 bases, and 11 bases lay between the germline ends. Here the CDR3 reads CASSWTAEETQYF. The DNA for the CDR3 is TGTGCCAGCAGCTGGACAGCAGAAGAGACCCAGTACTTC.

The CDR3 region is CASSSRGDGGANVLTF. CDR3 nucleotides: TGTGCCAGCAGTTCCAGGGGTGACGGGGGGGCCAACGTCCTGACTTTC. V gene TRBV12-3 or TRBV12-4 combines with J gene TRBJ2-6; a possible D gene is TRBD1 (6 bases). The CDR3 runs 16 residues. The germline V and J ends were trimmed by 4 bases and 4 bases, with 14 bases remaining between them.

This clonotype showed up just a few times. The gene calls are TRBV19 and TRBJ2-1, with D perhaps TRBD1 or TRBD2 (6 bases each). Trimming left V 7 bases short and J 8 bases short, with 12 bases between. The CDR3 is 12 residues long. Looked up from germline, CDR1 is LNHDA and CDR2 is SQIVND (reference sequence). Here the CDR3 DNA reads TGTGCCAGTACGGGGGCTAAGTATGAGCAGTTCTTC. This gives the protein CASTGAKYEQFF.

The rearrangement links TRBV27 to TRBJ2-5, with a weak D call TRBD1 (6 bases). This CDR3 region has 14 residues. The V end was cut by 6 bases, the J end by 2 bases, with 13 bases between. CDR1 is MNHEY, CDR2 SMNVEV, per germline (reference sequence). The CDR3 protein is CASRAGTTQETQYF. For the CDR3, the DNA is TGTGCCAGCAGGGCCGGGACAACGCAAGAGACCCAGTACTTC.

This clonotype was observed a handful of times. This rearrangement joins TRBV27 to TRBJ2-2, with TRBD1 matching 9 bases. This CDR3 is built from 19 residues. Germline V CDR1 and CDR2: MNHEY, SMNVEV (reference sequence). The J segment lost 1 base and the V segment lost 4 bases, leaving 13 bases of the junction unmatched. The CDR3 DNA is TGTGCCAGCAGTTATCTTAACCTGCCGGGACAGGGGAACACCGGGGAGCTGTTTTTT. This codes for CASSYLNLPGQGNTGELFF.

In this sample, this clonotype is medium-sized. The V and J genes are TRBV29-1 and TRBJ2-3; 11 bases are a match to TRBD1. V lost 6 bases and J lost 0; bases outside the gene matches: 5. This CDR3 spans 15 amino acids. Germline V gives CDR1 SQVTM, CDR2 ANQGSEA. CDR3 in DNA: TGCAGCGTCCGGGACAGGGGGGGAAGCACAGATACGCAGTATTTT. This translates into CSVRDRGGSTDTQYF.

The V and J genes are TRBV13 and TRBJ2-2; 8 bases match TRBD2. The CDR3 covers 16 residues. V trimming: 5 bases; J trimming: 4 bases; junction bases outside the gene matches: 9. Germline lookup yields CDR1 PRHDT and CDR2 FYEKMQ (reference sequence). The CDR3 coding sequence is TGTGCCAGCAGCCCAACTCGGGGGGGCGCCACCGGGGAGCTGTTTTTT. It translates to CASSPTRGGATGELFF.

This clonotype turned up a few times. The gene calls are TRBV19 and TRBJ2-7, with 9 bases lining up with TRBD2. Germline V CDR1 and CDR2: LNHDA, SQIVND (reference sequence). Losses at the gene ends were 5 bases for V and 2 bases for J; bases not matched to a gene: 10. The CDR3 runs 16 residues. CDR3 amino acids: CASSLTSGQLTYEQYF. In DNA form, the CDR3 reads TGTGCCAGTAGTTTAACTAGCGGGCAACTTACCTACGAGCAGTACTTC.

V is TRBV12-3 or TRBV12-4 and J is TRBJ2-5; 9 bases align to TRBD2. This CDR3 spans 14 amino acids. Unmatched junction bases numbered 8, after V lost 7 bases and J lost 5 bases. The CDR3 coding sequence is TGTGCCAGCACCCTGAGCGGGGGGAGGGAGACCCAGTACTTC. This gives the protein CASTLSGGRETQYF.

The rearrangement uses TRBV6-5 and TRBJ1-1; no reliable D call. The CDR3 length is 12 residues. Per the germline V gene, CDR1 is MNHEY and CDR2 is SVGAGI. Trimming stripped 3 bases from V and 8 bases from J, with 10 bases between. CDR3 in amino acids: CASSYKRGEAFF. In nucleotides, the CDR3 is TGTGCCAGCAGTTATAAGAGAGGGGAAGCTTTCTTT.

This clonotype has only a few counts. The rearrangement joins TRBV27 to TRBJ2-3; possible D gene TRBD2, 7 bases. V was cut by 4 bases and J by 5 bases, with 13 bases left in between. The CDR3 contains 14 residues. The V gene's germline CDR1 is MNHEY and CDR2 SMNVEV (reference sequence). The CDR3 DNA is TGTGCCAGCAGTTGGCGGGGGCGGGAAGATACGCAGTATTTT. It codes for CASSWRGREDTQYF.

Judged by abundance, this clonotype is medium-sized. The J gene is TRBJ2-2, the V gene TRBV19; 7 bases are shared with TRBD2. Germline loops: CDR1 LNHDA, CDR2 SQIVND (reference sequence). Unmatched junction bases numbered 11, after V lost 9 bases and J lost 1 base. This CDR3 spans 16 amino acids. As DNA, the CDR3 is TGTGCCAGCGCGATACTCAGCGGGATGAACACCGGGGAGCTGTTTTTT. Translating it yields CASAILSGMNTGELFF.

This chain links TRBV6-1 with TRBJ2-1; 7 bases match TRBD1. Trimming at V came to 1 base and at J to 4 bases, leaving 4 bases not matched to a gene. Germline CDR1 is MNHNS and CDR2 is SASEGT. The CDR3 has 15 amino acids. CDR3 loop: CASSEGTGEYNEQFF. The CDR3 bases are TGTGCCAGCAGTGAAGGGACAGGAGAATACAATGAGCAGTTCTTC.

CDR3: CASTSGGRAGNTIYF. Written as DNA, the CDR3 is TGTGCCAGCACCTCGGGGGGGAGGGCTGGAAACACCATATATTTT. The gene calls are TRBV12-3 or TRBV12-4 and TRBJ1-3, with D tentatively TRBD1 (5 bases). The V gene lost 7 bases and the J gene lost 2 bases, with 15 bases spanning the gap. The CDR3 has 15 residues.

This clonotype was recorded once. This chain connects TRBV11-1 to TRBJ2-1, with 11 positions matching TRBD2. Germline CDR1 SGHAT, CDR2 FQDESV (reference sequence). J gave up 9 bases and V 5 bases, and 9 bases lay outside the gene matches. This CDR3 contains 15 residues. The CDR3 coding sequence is TGTGCCAGCAGCCCCGTAGCGGGAGGGCCGTCTGAGCAGTTCTTC. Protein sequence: CASSPVAGGPSEQFF.

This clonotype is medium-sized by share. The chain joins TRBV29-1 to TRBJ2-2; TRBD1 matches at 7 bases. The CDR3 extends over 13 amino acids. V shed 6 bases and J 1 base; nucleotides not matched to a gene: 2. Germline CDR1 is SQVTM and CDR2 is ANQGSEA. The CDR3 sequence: CSVTGWNTGELFF. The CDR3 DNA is TGCAGCGTGACAGGGTGGAACACCGGGGAGCTGTTTTTT.